This T cell receptor beta chain was documented in a study of spatial heterogeneity in lung cancer. Time point noted: sample taken at primary tumor resection. Unsorted whole RNA samples from tumor, nontumor lung or frozen PBMC were sequenced. Using its own MiXCR run on the 5' RACE reads, TCRdb lists one record per CDR3 protein. The sample has about 60,000 distinct CDR3 sequences; roughly 8% are singletons. CDR3 length: 14 amino acids. The trim removed 6 bases at V and 10 bases at J, leaving 8 bases unmatched. Germline values: CDR1 ENHRY, CDR2 SYGVKD. The sequencing here drew on PBMCs, taken at surgery. This chain uses TRBV10-3 with TRBJ1-6, with 8 bases identical to TRBD1. The sequence came from a female donor with early-stage non-small cell lung cancer. The chain's CDR3 is CAISPTGEDSPLHF. The CDR3 DNA reads as TGTGCCATCAGCCCGACAGGGGAGGACTCACCCCTCCACTTT.